Listed below are T cell receptor beta chains from one sample, sequenced in a study of OX40 agonist ivuxolimab in advanced cancers. Assay: immunoSEQ multiplex PCR; the TCRdb copy retains only in-frame clones and omits some. The sample records 39,000 or so clones, about 83% being singletons. The starting material was CD4+ or CD8+ T cells sorted from blood, obtained in a trial of the OX40 agonist ivuxolimab. The origin of the receptors is an adult with an advanced solid tumor such as melanoma, head and neck, liver or kidney cancer. The CDR3 runs from the conserved cysteine through the conserved F or W. D genes are given only for firm matches. Not every row has a clone size; where given, it reads once, few, many or a size class.

clone size,J gene,D gene,V gene,CDR3 protein,CDR3 DNA
once,TRBJ2-1,TRBD2,TRBV7-3,CATRTSGNNEQFF,TGTGCCACCAGGACTAGCGGAAACAATGAGCAGTTCTTC
once,TRBJ2-7,-,TRBV15,CATSRDLGVNYYEQYF,TGTGCCACCAGCAGAGATTTAGGGGTCAATTACTACGAGCAGTACTTC
-,TRBJ2-3,TRBD2,TRBV30,CAFKGLAISGTQYF,TGTGCCTTTAAGGGACTAGCGATTTCTGGTACGCAGTATTTT
-,TRBJ2-6,-,TRBV27,CASSGAGANVLTF,TGTGCCAGCAGTGGGGCTGGGGCCAACGTCCTGACTTTC
-,TRBJ2-4,-,TRBV2,CASSERGALAKNIQYF,TGTGCCAGCAGTGAACGGGGGGCGCTAGCCAAAAACATTCAGTACTTC
-,TRBJ1-1,-,TRBV11-2,CASSFSGTKEAFF,TGTGCCAGCAGCTTTTCCGGGACAAAAGAAGCTTTCTTT
-,TRBJ2-7,-,TRBV5-6,CASSSGYEQYF,TGTGCCAGCAGCTCGGGCTACGAGCAGTACTTC
-,TRBJ1-5,-,TRBV21-1,CASSKCWGTKNNQPQHF,TGTGCCAGCAGCAAATGTTGGGGGACCAAGAACAATCAGCCCCAGCATTTT
-,TRBJ2-5,TRBD2,TRBV28,CASSSRTSGAQETQYF,TGTGCCAGCAGTTCCCGGACTAGTGGGGCCCAAGAGACCCAGTACTTC
-,TRBJ2-4,-,TRBV11-2,CASSPPRRGALAKNIQYF,TGTGCCAGCAGCCCCCCACGGAGGGGGGCTCTGGCCAAAAACATTCAGTACTTC
-,TRBJ2-5,TRBD2,TRBV6-1,CASSDSGEETQYF,TGTGCCAGCAGTGATAGCGGGGAAGAGACCCAGTACTTC
-,TRBJ1-5,TRBD1,TRBV7-8,CASSSRQGASNQPQHF,TGTGCCAGCAGCTCCCGACAGGGGGCTAGCAATCAGCCCCAGCATTTT
-,TRBJ1-2,-,TRBV5-1,CASSSGTPLYGYTF,TGCGCCAGCAGCAGCGGGACACCGCTCTATGGCTACACCTTC
few,TRBJ2-1,TRBD1,TRBV10-1,CASKGGQWSYNEQFF,TGCGCCAGCAAAGGGGGCCAGTGGTCCTACAATGAGCAGTTCTTC
-,TRBJ2-7,-,TRBV10-3,CAISEGRGSYEQYF,TGTGCCATCAGTGAGGGGCGGGGCTCCTACGAGCAGTACTTC
-,TRBJ2-1,-,TRBV11-3,CASSLFYGEGEQFF,TGTGCCAGCAGCCTATTTTACGGTGAGGGTGAGCAGTTCTTC
-,TRBJ1-1,-,TRBV12-5,CASGRGMGGTEAFF,TGTGCTAGTGGTCGTGGGATGGGGGGCACTGAAGCTTTCTTT
-,TRBJ1-5,-,TRBV6-6,CASSNLSNQPQHF,TGTGCCAGCAGTAACCTGAGCAATCAGCCCCAGCATTTT
-,TRBJ2-3,-,TRBV30,CAWSTSTDTQYF,TGTGCCTGGTCGACTAGCACAGATACGCAGTATTTT
-,TRBJ2-1,-,TRBV4-2,CASSQGAGDGRNEQFF,TGTGCCAGCAGCCAGGGGGCAGGGGACGGGAGAAATGAGCAGTTCTTC
few,TRBJ2-2,-,TRBV19,CASLHREGGTGELFF,TGTGCCTCCCTTCACAGGGAAGGGGGCACCGGGGAGCTGTTTTTT
-,TRBJ2-3,-,TRBV21-1,CASSLRSRDRGDESTDTQYF,TGTGCCAGCAGCTTACGCTCCCGGGACAGGGGGGACGAGAGCACAGATACGCAGTATTTT